Shown below are 9 T cell receptor beta chains from a single sample sequenced in a study of blood T cell repertoires in COVID-19. Using immunoSEQ multiplex PCR, the repertoire was profiled, and TCRdb retains in-frame clones only, with some absent. The repertoire holds 140,000 or so clones, with around 79% as singletons. Sequenced input: peripheral blood. The receptors come from a woman aged 65 to 85 with COVID-19, enrolled during active disease.

This chain links TRBV6-7 with TRBJ1-2, with D perhaps matching TRBD1 (6 bases). TRBV6-7 is recorded as an ORF, its role being uncertain. This CDR3 is built from 16 residues. V gave up 11 bases and J gave up 10 bases, with 32 bases separating them. Here the CDR3 reads CAAPGRRGDGEAHYTF. CDR3 DNA: TGTGCCGCCCCCGGGAGGAGGGGGGATGGAGAGGCCCACTACACCTTC.

The chain is built from TRBV5-4 and TRBJ1-6; 7 bases map to TRBD1. V lost 0 bases and J lost 7; bases outside the gene matches: 10. This CDR3 is 17 amino acids long. Germline CDR1 is SGHNT and CDR2 is YYREEE (reference sequence). As DNA, the CDR3 is TGTGCCAGCAGCTTGGGGACAGGAAACAAACTAAATTCACCCCTCCACTTT. This codes for CASSLGTGNKLNSPLHF.

This chain joins TRBV4-2 and TRBJ1-2; D is perhaps TRBD1 (5 bases). V lost 2 bases and J 4 bases, leaving 23 bases between the germline ends. This CDR3 spans 18 amino acids. In germline, CDR1 is LGHNA, CDR2 YNFKEQ. This CDR3 is CASSQRWDWVSTGYGYTF. CDR3 DNA sequence: TGTGCCAGCAGCCAAAGGTGGGACTGGGTGAGCACGGGCTATGGCTACACCTTC.

The chain joins TRBV10-3 to TRBJ1-5, with D possibly matching TRBD1 (6 bases). Trimming cost V 10 bases and J 5 bases, with 15 bases left between them. CDR1 and CDR2 (germline): ENHRY, SYGVKD. CDR3 size: 13 residues. As DNA, the CDR3 is TGTGCCACCAAAGGGGGAACCGATCAGCCCCAGCATTTT. Translated: CATKGGTDQPQHF.

The chain uses TRBV7-2 and TRBJ2-2; D possibly corresponds to TRBD1 (6 bases). This CDR3 spans 15 amino acids. Germline loops: CDR1 SGHTA, CDR2 FQGNSA. Trimming removed 5 bases from V and 4 bases from J, with 14 bases in between. The CDR3 DNA follows: TGTGCCAGCAGCCCGCGCAGGGGTGGCACCGGGGAGCTGTTTTTT. Translated: CASSPRRGGTGELFF.

This chain joins TRBV21-1 and TRBJ1-6; the listed D gene, TRBD1, was not tested against the DNA. TRBV21-1 is shown as a pseudogene. CDR3 size: 16 residues. CDR3: CASSKDRTGSNSPLHF. DNA for the CDR3: TGTGCCAGCAGCAAAGATCGGACAGGCTCTAATTCACCCCTCCACTTT.

The CDR3 DNA is TGTGCCAGCAGCGTAGCTGGGGGGGGCACTGAAGCTTTCTTT. It encodes CASSVAGGGTEAFF. The chain uses TRBV9 and TRBJ1-1, with D maybe TRBD1 (5 bases). The CDR3 totals 14 residues. Trimming took off 0 bases at V and 4 bases at J, with 10 bases between the two ends. Germline assignment: CDR1 SGDLS and CDR2 YYNGEE.

The chain has TRBV7-2 and TRBJ1-1; D is uncertain. The V end was cut by 6 bases, the J end by 0 bases, with 11 bases between. There are 14 residues in the CDR3. Looked up from germline, CDR1 is SGHTA and CDR2 is FQGNSA. CDR3 sequence: CASSRDNMNTEAFF. Here the CDR3 DNA reads TGTGCCAGCAGTCGAGACAACATGAACACTGAAGCTTTCTTT.

A note on this clone: Other DNA sequences within the sample encode an identical CDR3. The chain recombines TRBV2 with TRBJ2-2, with 10 bases that match TRBD2. Germline V gene data show CDR1 as SNHLY and CDR2 as FYNNEI. The CDR3 consists of 13 residues. Trimming took 7 bases from V and 11 from J; bases not matched to a gene: 7. CDR3 sequence reads: CASMPAGGGELFF. The DNA of the CDR3 is TGTGCCAGCATGCCAGCGGGGGGGGGAGAGCTGTTTTTT.